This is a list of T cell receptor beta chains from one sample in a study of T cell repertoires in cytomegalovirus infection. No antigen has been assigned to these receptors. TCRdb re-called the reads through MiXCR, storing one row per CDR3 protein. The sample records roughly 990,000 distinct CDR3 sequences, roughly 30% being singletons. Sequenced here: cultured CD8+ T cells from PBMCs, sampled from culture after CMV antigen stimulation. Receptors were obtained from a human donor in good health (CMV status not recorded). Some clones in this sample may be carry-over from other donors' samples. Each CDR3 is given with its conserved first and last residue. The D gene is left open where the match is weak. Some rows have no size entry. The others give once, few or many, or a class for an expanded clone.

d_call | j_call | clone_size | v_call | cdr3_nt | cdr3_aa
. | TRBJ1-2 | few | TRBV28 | TGTGCCAGCAGCCCCGTCCAGGTCTACTATGGCTACACCTTC | CASSPVQVYYGYTF
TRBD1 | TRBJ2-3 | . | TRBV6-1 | TGTGCCAGCAGTAAACGTTCGGGACAGGGGGTTACAGATACGCAGTATTTT | CASSKRSGQGVTDTQYF
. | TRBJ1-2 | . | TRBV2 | TGTGCCAGCAGTGCCAGCCTGAGACCTGGCTACACCTTC | CASSASLRPGYTF
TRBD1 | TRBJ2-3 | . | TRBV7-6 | TGTGCCAGCAGCCCATGGACAGGCGCAGATACGCAGTATTTT | CASSPWTGADTQYF
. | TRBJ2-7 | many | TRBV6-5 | TGTGCCAGCAGTAACTCCCCAGATCCCTACGAGCAGTACTTC | CASSNSPDPYEQYF
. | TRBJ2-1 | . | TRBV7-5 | . | CISVSEAPARERYYNEQFF
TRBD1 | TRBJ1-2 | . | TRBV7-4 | TGTGCCAGCACCCCCAGGGACAGCTTTAACTATGGCTACACCTTC | CASTPRDSFNYGYTF
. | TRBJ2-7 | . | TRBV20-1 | TGCAGTGCTATCTGGTCAGGGACCTACTACGAGCAGTACTTC | CSAIWSGTYYEQYF
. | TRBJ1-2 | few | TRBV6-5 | TGTGCCAGCAGTTCACCCTTTCACCCCCCCAATTATGGCTACACCTTC | CASSSPFHPPNYGYTF
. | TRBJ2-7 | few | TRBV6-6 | TGTGCCAGCAGCCTGCTTTCGGGGTACGAGCAGTACTTC | CASSLLSGYEQYF
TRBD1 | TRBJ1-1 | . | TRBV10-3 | TGTGCCATCAGTGAGAAGACAGGGGAAATCACTGAAGCTTTCTTT | CAISEKTGEITEAFF
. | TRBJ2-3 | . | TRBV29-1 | TGCAGCGTTGAAGCCTCGACAGTGGGCACAGATACGCAGTATTTT | CSVEASTVGTDTQYF
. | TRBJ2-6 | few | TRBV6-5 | TGTGCCAGCAGACCCGGTCGTTTTGAGGTACCTGGGGCCAACGTCCTGACTTTC | CASRPGRFEVPGANVLTF
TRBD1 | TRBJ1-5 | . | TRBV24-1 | TGTGCCACCAGTACATCCAAAAAAACAACAGGGGGCTTCGGTAATCAGCCCCAGCATTTT | CATSTSKKTTGGFGNQPQHF
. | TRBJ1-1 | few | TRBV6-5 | TGTGCCAGCAGCCACGGATTAATGAACACTGAAGCTTTCTTT | CASSHGLMNTEAFF
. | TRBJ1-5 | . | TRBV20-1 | TGCAGTGCTAATCAGGGGCTGAGCAATCAGCCCCAGAATTTT | CSANQGLSNQPQNF
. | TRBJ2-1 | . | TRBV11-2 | TGTACCAGCCACGCCTTCAGGGGCTCCTACAATGAGCAGTTCTTC | CTSHAFRGSYNEQFF
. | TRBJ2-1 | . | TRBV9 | TGTGCCAGCAGCGTCGGCGAGAATTACAATGAGCAGTTCTTC | CASSVGENYNEQFF
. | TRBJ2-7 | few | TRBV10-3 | TGTGCCATCAGTGACCCCAATCAGGAGGGGGCCTCCTACGAGCAGTACTTC | CAISDPNQEGASYEQYF
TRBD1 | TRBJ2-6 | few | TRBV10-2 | TGCGCCAGCACCCCGGGACAGGGGACAGGGGCCAACGTCCTGACTTTC | CASTPGQGTGANVLTF
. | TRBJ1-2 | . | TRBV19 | TGTGCCAGTAGTGAACAGAGCTATGGCTACACCTTC | CASSEQSYGYTF
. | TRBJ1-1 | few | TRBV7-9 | TGTGCCAGCAGCTCCCGGACAGAGGGTACTGAAGCTTTCTTT | CASSSRTEGTEAFF
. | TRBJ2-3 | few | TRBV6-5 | TGTGCCAGCAGTCTAACCAATACAGGATTTTACAGCACAGATACGCAGTATTTT | CASSLTNTGFYSTDTQYF
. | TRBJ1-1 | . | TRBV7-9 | TGTGCCAGCAGCTCCTACCCAAATCACGACAGAATGAACACTGAAGCTTTCTTT | CASSSYPNHDRMNTEAFF
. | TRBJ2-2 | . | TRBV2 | TGTGCCAGCAGTGAACCAGGGAGCACCGGGGAGCTGTTTTTT | CASSEPGSTGELFF
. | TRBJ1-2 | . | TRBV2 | TGTGCCAGCAGTGGGGAGAGCCCTGGCTACACCTTC | CASSGESPGYTF
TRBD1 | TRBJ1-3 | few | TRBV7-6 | TGTGCCAGCAGCTTTCCCCGACAGGGGTCTGGAAACACCATATATTTT | CASSFPRQGSGNTIYF
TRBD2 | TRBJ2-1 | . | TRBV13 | TGTGCCAGCAGCGATCGGGGGGTCGGTTTCAATGAGCAGTTCTTC | CASSDRGVGFNEQFF
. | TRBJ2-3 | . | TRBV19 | TGTGCCAGTAGCGAGGATATAGATACGCAGTATTTT | CASSEDIDTQYF
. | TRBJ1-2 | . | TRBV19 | TGTGCCAGTAGTAGGGGAGATGGTAACTATGGCTACACCTTC | CASSRGDGNYGYTF
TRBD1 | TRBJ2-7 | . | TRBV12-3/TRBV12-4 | TGTGCCACCTCGACAGGGAGAGACGAGCAGTACTTC | CATSTGRDEQYF
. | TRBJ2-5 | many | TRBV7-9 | TGTGCCAGCAGCTTAGATTCCACAGAGACCCAGTACTTC | CASSLDSTETQYF
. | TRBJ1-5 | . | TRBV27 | TGTGCCAGCACTTCTAACGGAGGAAGCAATCAGCCCCAGCATTTT | CASTSNGGSNQPQHF
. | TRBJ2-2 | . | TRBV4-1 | TGCGCCAGCAGCCAACGGGAGAACACCGGGGAGCTGTTTTTT | CASSQRENTGELFF
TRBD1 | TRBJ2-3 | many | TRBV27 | TGTGCCAGCAGTCGCCGGGACAGGGGCACAGATACGCAGTATTTT | CASSRRDRGTDTQYF
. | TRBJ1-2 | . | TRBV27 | TGTGCCAGCAGTTTTGGTATCGGTTCCGGCTACACCTTC | CASSFGIGSGYTF
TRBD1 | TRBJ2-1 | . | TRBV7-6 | TGTGCCAGCAGCTTAGAACAGGGGGATTACAATCAGCAGTTCTTC | CASSLEQGDYNQQFF
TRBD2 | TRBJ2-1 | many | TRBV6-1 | TGTGCCACCGCTCCGGGACTAGCGTCTGGTGAGCAGTTCTTC | CATAPGLASGEQFF
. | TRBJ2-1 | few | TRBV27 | TGTGCCAGCAGCCCATGGGGGTGGGATGAGCAGTTCTTC | CASSPWGWDEQFF
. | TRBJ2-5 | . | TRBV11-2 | TGTGCCAGCAGCTTAGGCTTTTTCGGCCCTCAAGAGACCCAGTACTTC | CASSLGFFGPQETQYF
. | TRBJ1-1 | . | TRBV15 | TGTGTCACCAGCAGAGGGGGGGACATCACTGAAGCTTTCTTT | CVTSRGGDITEAFF
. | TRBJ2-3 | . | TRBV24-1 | TGTGCCACCAGTGACTTCGCACGTGGGGCAGATACGCAGTATTTT | CATSDFARGADTQYF
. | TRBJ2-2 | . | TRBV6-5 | TGTGCCAGCAGCAACGACAGGGCGGGGACCGGGGAGCTGTTTTTT | CASSNDRAGTGELFF